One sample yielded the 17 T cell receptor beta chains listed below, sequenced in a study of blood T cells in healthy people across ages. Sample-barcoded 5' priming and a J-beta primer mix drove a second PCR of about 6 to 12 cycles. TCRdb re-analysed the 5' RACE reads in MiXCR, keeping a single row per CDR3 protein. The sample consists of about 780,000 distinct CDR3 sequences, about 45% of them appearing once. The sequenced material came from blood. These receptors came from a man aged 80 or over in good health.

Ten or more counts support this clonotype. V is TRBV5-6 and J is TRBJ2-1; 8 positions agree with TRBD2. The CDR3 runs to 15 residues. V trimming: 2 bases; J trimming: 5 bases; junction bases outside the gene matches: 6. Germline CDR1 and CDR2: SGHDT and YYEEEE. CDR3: CASSFSTSDHNEQFF. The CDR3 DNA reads TGTGCCAGCAGCTTTTCGACTAGCGACCACAATGAGCAGTTCTTC.

This chain's CDR3 is CSAEHPGTGAYNEQFF. CDR3 bases: TGCAGTGCTGAACACCCGGGAACAGGGGCCTACAATGAGCAGTTCTTC. The J gene is TRBJ2-1, the V gene TRBV20-1; TRBD1 matches at 7 bases. The CDR3 sequence is 16 residues long. J lost 2 bases, V lost 5 bases, and 12 bases had no gene match. CDR1 and CDR2 from the germline V gene are DFQATT and SNEGSKA (reference sequence).

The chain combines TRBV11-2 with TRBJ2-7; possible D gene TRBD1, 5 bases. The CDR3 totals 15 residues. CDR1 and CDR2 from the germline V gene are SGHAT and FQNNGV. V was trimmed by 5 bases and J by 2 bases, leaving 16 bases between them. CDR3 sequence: CASSPGPGAPYEQYF. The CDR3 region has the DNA TGTGCCAGCAGCCCAGGGCCGGGCGCCCCCTACGAGCAGTACTTC. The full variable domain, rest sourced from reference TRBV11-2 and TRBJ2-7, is EAGVAQSPRYKIIEKRQSVAFWCNPISGHATLYWYQQILGQGPKLLIQFQNNGVVDDSQLPKDRFSAERLKGVDSTLKIQPAKLEDSAVYLCASSPGPGAPYEQYFGPGTRLTVT.

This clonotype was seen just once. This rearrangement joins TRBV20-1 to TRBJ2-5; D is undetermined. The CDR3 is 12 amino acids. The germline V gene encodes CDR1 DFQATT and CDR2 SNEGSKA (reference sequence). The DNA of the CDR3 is TGCAGCGCCGGACGGTCACAAGAGACCCAGTACTTC. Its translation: CSAGRSQETQYF.

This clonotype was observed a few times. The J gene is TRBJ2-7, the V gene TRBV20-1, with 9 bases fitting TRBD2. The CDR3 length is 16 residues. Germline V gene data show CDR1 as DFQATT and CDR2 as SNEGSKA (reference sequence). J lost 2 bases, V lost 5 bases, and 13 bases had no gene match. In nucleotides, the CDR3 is TGCAGTGCTGAAGGACTAGCGCGAACAGAAACCTACGAGCAGTACTTC. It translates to CSAEGLARTETYEQYF.

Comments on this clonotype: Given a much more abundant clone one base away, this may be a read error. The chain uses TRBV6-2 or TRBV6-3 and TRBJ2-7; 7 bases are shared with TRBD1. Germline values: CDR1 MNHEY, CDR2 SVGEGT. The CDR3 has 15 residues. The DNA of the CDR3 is TGTACCAGCAGTTACCTCGGGACAGTGACCTACGAGCAGTACTTC. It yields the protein CTSSYLGTVTYEQYF.

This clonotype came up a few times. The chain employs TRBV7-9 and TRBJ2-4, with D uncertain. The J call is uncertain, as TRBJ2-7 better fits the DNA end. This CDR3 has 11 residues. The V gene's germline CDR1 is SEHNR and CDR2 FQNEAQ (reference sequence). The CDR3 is CASSALSEQYF. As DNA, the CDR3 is TGTGCCAGCAGCGCACTCTCCGAGCAGTACTTC.

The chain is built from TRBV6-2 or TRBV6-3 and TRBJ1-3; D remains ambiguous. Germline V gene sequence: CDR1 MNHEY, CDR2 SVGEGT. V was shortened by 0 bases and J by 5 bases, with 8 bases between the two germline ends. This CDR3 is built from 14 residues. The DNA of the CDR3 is TGTGCCAGCAGTTACTCCAGGTTTCGAAACACCATATATTTT. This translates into CASSYSRFRNTIYF.

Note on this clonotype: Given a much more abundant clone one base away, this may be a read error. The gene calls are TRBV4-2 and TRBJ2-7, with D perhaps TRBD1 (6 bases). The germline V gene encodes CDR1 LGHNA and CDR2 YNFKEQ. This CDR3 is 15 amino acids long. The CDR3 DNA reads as TGTGCCAGCAGCCCGCTCGGTAGGGACAACTACGAGCGGTACTTC. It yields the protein CASSPLGRDNYERYF.

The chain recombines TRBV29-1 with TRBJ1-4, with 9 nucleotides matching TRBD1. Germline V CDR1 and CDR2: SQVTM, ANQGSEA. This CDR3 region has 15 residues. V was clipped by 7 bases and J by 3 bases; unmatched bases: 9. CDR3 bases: TGCAGCGCATTGGACAGGGGCGTATCTAATGAAAAACTGTTTTTT. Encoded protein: CSALDRGVSNEKLFF.

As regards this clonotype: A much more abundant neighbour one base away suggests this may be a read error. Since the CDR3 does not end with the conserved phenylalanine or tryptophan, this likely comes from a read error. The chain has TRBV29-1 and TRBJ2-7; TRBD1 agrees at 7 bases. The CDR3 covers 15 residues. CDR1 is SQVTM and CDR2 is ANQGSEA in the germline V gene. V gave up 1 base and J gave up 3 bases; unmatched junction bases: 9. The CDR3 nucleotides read TGCAGCGTTGAAGTCTACAGGGGCCTTAGCTACGAGCAGTACCTC. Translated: CSVEVYRGLSYEQYL.

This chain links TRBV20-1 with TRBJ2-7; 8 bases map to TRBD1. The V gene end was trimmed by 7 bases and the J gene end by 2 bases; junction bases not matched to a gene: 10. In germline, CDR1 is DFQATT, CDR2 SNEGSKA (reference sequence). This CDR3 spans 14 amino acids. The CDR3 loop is CSVNGQGFTYEQYF. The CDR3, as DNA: TGCAGTGTTAATGGACAGGGATTCACCTACGAGCAGTACTTC.

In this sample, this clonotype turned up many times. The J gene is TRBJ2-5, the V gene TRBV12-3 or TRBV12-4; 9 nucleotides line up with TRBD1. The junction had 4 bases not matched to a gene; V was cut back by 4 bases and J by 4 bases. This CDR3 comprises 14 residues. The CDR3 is CASSSGTGLETQYF. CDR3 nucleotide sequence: TGTGCCAGCAGTTCAGGGACAGGGCTAGAGACCCAGTACTTC.

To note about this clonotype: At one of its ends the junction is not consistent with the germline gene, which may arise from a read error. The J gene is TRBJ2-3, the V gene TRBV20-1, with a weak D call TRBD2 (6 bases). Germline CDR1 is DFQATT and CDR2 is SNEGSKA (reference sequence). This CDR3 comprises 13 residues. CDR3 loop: CGVAGLSTDTQYF. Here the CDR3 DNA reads TGTGGCGTGGCGGGGCTCAGTACAGATACGCAGTATTTT.

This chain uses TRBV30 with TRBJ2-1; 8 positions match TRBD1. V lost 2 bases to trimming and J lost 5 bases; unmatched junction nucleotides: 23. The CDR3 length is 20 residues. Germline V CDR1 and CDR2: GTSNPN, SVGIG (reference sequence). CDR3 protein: CAWSIQFGGRTGRRDNEQFF. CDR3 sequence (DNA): TGTGCCTGGAGTATACAATTCGGCGGGCGGACAGGGAGAAGGGACAATGAGCAGTTCTTC. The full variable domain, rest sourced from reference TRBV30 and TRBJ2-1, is SQTIHQWPATLVQPVGSPLSLECTVEGTSNPNLYWYRQAAGRGLQLLFYSVGIGQISSEVPQNLSASRPQDRQFILSSKKLLLSDSGFYLCAWSIQFGGRTGRRDNEQFFGPGTRLTVL.

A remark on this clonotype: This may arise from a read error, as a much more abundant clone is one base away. The DNA for the CDR3 is TGTGCCATCAGTTATGGGACAGCGTATAATTCACCCCCCCACTTT. This encodes CAISYGTAYNSPPHF. This chain uses TRBV10-3 with TRBJ1-6; 7 bases are shared with TRBD1. This CDR3 contains 15 residues. Germline CDR1 reads ENHRY; CDR2 reads SYGVKD.

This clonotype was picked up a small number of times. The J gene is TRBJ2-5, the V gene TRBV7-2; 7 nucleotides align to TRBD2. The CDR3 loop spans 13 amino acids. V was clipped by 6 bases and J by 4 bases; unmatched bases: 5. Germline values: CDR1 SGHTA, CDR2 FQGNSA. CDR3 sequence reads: CASRVGGAETQYF. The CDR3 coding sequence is TGTGCCAGCAGGGTGGGAGGGGCAGAGACCCAGTACTTC.